The 22 T cell receptor beta chains below were found in one sample sequenced in a study of CD8 T cells in ankylosing spondylitis. Overall study results and limits: It appeared that ankylosing spondylitis blood was characterized by a TCR beta motif of roughly 8 highly homologous variants.

TCRdb fed the 5' RACE reads into MiXCR, producing one record per CDR3 protein. The sample has some 130,000 distinct CDR3 sequences; roughly 17% are singletons. These receptors have no identified antigens. Sequencing was done on a sample of blood, either unsorted or a sorted T cell fraction (not recorded which). The origin of the receptors is a male donor with ankylosing spondylitis.

This clonotype occurred a few times. The J gene is TRBJ2-1, the V gene TRBV7-9, with 7 bases lining up with TRBD2. The CDR3 totals 13 residues. The germline V gene has CDR1 SEHNR and CDR2 FQNEAQ (reference sequence). V was clipped by 10 bases and J by 8 bases; unmatched bases: 11. CDR3 in DNA: TGTGCCACCACGTTTGGGGGGGGGGATGAGCAGTTCTTC. Its translation is CATTFGGGDEQFF.

This clonotype was found a few times. The genes are TRBV5-1 and TRBJ2-7, with D possibly matching TRBD1 (5 bases). Trimming removed 0 bases from V and 7 bases from J, with 17 bases in between. CDR1 is SGHRS and CDR2 is YFSETQ in the germline V gene. The CDR3 has 15 amino acids. DNA for the CDR3: TGCGCCAGCAGCTTGGTGGTTACAGGAATGAGGGAGCAGTACTTC. The encoded protein is CASSLVVTGMREQYF.

The genes are TRBV29-1 and TRBJ2-1; 15 bases agree with TRBD2. J gave up 6 bases and V 0 bases, and 3 bases lay outside the gene matches. The CDR3 extends over 16 amino acids. Germline assignment: CDR1 SQVTM and CDR2 ANQGSEA. Here the CDR3 reads CSVEEGLAGGFNEQFF. The CDR3 coding sequence is TGCAGCGTTGAAGAGGGACTAGCGGGAGGTTTCAATGAGCAGTTCTTC.

This chain joins TRBV6-1 and TRBJ1-5; D is unclear. The V and J ends lost 6 bases and 3 bases respectively, with 6 bases between them. The CDR3 extends over 12 amino acids. The V gene's germline CDR1 is MNHNS and CDR2 SASEGT. CDR3: CASRPSNQPQHF. The CDR3 DNA follows: TGTGCCAGCAGGCCCTCCAATCAGCCCCAGCATTTT.

The chain joins TRBV6-1 to TRBJ2-1; TRBD2 matches 14 bases. CDR1 and CDR2 (germline): MNHNS, SASEGT. V lost 4 bases to trimming and J lost 9 bases; unmatched junction nucleotides: 5. The CDR3 sequence is 15 residues long. CDR3 sequence: CASSGWTSGRTEQFF. The CDR3 nucleotides are TGTGCCAGCAGTGGGTGGACTAGCGGGAGGACTGAGCAGTTCTTC.

The J gene is TRBJ2-7, the V gene TRBV24-1, with D tentatively TRBD1 or TRBD2 (6 bases each). The V end lost 4 bases, the J end lost 3 bases, and 9 bases lay between the germline ends. The CDR3 totals 13 residues. Germline CDR1 reads KGHDR; CDR2 reads SFDVKD. For the CDR3, the DNA is TGTGCCACCAGTGACGGGGGCCTCTACGAGCAGTACTTC. It yields the protein CATSDGGLYEQYF.

The chain recombines TRBV19 with TRBJ1-5; TRBD1 matches 8 bases. The germline CDR1 and CDR2 sequences are LNHDA and SQIVND (reference sequence). J was trimmed by 5 bases and V by 4 bases; bases with no gene match: 7. The CDR3 totals 15 residues. The CDR3 protein is CASSKDRELYQPQHF. Here the CDR3 DNA reads TGTGCCAGTAGTAAGGACAGGGAGTTATATCAGCCCCAGCATTTT.

This chain connects TRBV5-1 to TRBJ2-7; maybe TRBD1 (5 bases). Trimming took off 2 bases at V and 0 bases at J, with 12 bases between the two ends. The CDR3 is 15 residues long. Germline V gene lookup returns CDR1 SGHRS and CDR2 YFSETQ. CDR3 sequence: CASSLWTTSSYEQYF. CDR3 in DNA: TGCGCCAGCAGCTTATGGACAACGAGCTCCTACGAGCAGTACTTC. Drawing the rest from reference TRBV5-1 and TRBJ2-7, the complete variable domain is KAGVTQTPRYLIKTRGQQVTLSCSPISGHRSVSWYQQTPGQGLQFLFEYFSETQRNKGNFPGRFSGRQFSNSRSEMNVSTLELGDSALYLCASSLWTTSSYEQYFGPGTRLTVT.

The chain employs TRBV7-8 and TRBJ2-1; D may be TRBD1 (5 bases). CDR3 length: 12 amino acids. The germline CDR1 and CDR2 sequences are SGHVS and FQNEAQ. V was pared by 3 bases and J by 8 bases, with 8 bases between. The CDR3 nucleotides are TGTGCCAGCAGCTTTATAGGGGATGAGCAGTTCTTC. Residues: CASSFIGDEQFF.

This clonotype was counted ten times or more. The chain couples TRBV20-1 to TRBJ1-2; TRBD1 is a possible D gene (5 bases). This CDR3 has 19 amino acids. V was clipped by 0 bases and J by 0 bases, with 23 bases between them. Per germline, CDR1 DFQATT and CDR2 SNEGSKA (reference sequence). The CDR3 reads CSARDRDGAGPSANYGYTF. CDR3 bases: TGCAGTGCTAGAGATAGGGATGGGGCCGGACCTTCAGCTAACTATGGCTACACCTTC.

The V gene is TRBV18, the J gene TRBJ2-7; D possibly matches TRBD1 or TRBD2 (5 bases each). Germline lookup yields CDR1 KGHSH and CDR2 LQKENI. This CDR3 comprises 13 residues. The V end lost 6 bases, the J end lost 3 bases, and 12 bases lay between the germline ends. CDR3 in amino acids: CASSPLGVYEQYF. The CDR3 DNA is TGTGCCAGCTCTCCGTTGGGGGTCTACGAGCAGTACTTC.

This clonotype was seen more than once but under ten times. The chain couples TRBV12-3 or TRBV12-4 to TRBJ2-7, with 11 bases matching TRBD2. After removal of 7 bases from V and 3 bases from J, the junction contained 5 bases not matched to a gene. The CDR3 consists of 14 residues. Here the CDR3 reads CASKLAGVYYEQYF. The CDR3 DNA sequence: TGTGCCAGCAAACTAGCGGGAGTTTACTACGAGCAGTACTTC.

The J gene is TRBJ2-1, the V gene TRBV24-1, with 9 bases lining up with TRBD2. Germline trimming cut 5 bases from V and 4 bases from J; bases unmatched to any gene: 5. The CDR3 runs to 15 residues. The germline CDR1 and CDR2 sequences are KGHDR and SFDVKD. The CDR3 nucleotides are TGTGCCACCAGTGCGGCTAGCGGGGCTTACAATGAGCAGTTCTTC. This gives the protein CATSAASGAYNEQFF.

In nucleotides, the CDR3 is TGTGCCACAAGCCCTACAGGGGAGAGGAACACTGAAGCTTTCTTT. Translation: CATSPTGERNTEAFF. The chain employs TRBV10-3 and TRBJ1-1; TRBD1 matches 7 bases. The CDR3 totals 15 residues. Trimming took 10 bases from V and 1 from J; bases not matched to a gene: 12. The germline V gene encodes CDR1 ENHRY and CDR2 SYGVKD.

The chain carries TRBV9 and TRBJ1-5; 8 positions agree with TRBD1. The CDR3 sequence is 14 residues long. After removal of 3 bases from V and 7 bases from J, the junction contained 6 bases not matched to a gene. CDR1 is SGDLS and CDR2 is YYNGEE in the germline V gene. In DNA, the CDR3 is TGTGCCAGCAGCGCTCAGGGGGCTGAGCAGCCCCAGCATTTT. It is translated as CASSAQGAEQPQHF.

This clonotype occurred many times. The DNA of the CDR3 is TGTGCCAGCAGCCGGAACTACAATGAGCAGTTCTTC. It yields the protein CASSRNYNEQFF. J is TRBJ2-1 and V is TRBV14; no reliable D call. This CDR3 region has 12 residues. V was trimmed by 4 bases and J by 3 bases, leaving 4 bases between them. From germline, CDR1 is SGHDN and CDR2 FVKESK.

The chain uses TRBV29-1 and TRBJ1-2, with 7 positions matching TRBD1. The CDR3 sequence is 15 residues long. V dropped 5 bases and J dropped 4; count of bases not matched to a gene: 13. The germline V gene encodes CDR1 SQVTM and CDR2 ANQGSEA. CDR3 residues: CSVSGTVEIFYGYTF. In nucleotides, the CDR3 is TGCAGCGTTTCCGGGACAGTTGAAATTTTCTATGGCTACACCTTC.

This clonotype was recorded at least ten times. V and J are TRBV6-1 and TRBJ2-1; 7 bases are shared with TRBD2. Trimming cost V 5 bases and J 6 bases; bases outside gene matches: 4. The CDR3 sequence is 13 residues long. The germline V gene has CDR1 MNHNS and CDR2 SASEGT. This CDR3 is CASSSGTFNEQFF. The CDR3 DNA reads as TGTGCCAGCAGTAGCGGGACCTTCAATGAGCAGTTCTTC.

This clonotype was seen many times. V gene TRBV27 combines with J gene TRBJ2-1, with D possibly being TRBD2 (5 bases). CDR1 is MNHEY, CDR2 SMNVEV, per germline (reference sequence). Deletions cut 6 bases from V and 9 bases from J, with 9 bases between. This CDR3 is built from 11 residues. CDR3 sequence reads: CASREGPEQFF. The CDR3 region has the DNA TGTGCCAGCAGAGAGGGTCCTGAGCAGTTCTTC.

The rearrangement uses TRBV27 and TRBJ2-1, with no clear D. CDR3 size: 14 residues. Trimming removed 2 bases from V and 3 bases from J, with 8 bases in between. The germline gives CDR1 MNHEY, CDR2 SMNVEV (reference sequence). The CDR3 DNA sequence: TGTGCCAGCAGTTTAGCGCTAGGCTACAATGAGCAGTTCTTC. It specifies CASSLALGYNEQFF.

This clonotype turned up a few times. The chain joins TRBV20-1 to TRBJ2-1; D gene unclear. The germline gives CDR1 DFQATT, CDR2 SNEGSKA (reference sequence). The V end lost 2 bases, the J end lost 0 bases, and 11 bases lay between the germline ends. The CDR3 contains 15 residues. CDR3 in amino acids: CSARPFSSSYNEQFF. CDR3 DNA: TGCAGTGCTAGACCCTTCTCCAGCTCCTACAATGAGCAGTTCTTC.

This chain uses TRBV10-3 with TRBJ2-2; 12 bases are shared with TRBD2. The trim removed 7 bases at V and 5 bases at J, leaving 5 bases unmatched. Looked up from germline, CDR1 is ENHRY and CDR2 is SYGVKD. The CDR3 runs 15 residues. Here the CDR3 reads CAIKGLAGGTGELFF. DNA for the CDR3: TGTGCCATCAAGGGACTAGCGGGTGGAACCGGGGAGCTGTTTTTT.